The T cell receptor beta chain under discussion was sequenced for a study of T-cell reconstitution after alpha-beta-depleted transplantation in children. The study's findings and limits: Expanded clones from the graft, numbering several hundred, reportedly supplied alpha-beta T cells about two months after transplant. The main origin of T-cell counts and diversity one year after transplant was newly produced T cells. In some patients, recipient T cells and intrathymic progenitors surviving conditioning explained high day-60 diversity.

This clonotype has a count of ten or more. The antigen is undetermined. Unique molecular identifiers were incorporated when the TCRbeta library was constructed. MiXCR, applied by TCRdb to the PCR reads, yields one record per CDR3 protein. The data show 250,000 to 300,000 distinct CDR3 sequences, with roughly 7.8% seen just once and around 9.8% held by the top ten. This TCR was recovered from a female patient between 2 and 15 years old who had a stem cell transplant for Fanconi anemia, so the T cells may come from the graft donor. This specimen consisted of peripheral blood, obtained 360 days after TCRalphabeta/CD19-depleted stem cell transplant.

CDR3 sequence reads: CSARTGTLNTGELFF. DNA for the CDR3: TGCAGTGCTAGGACCGGGACTCTAAACACCGGGGAGCTGTTTTTT. The V call is TRBV20-1, the J call TRBJ2-2, with D perhaps matching TRBD2 (6 bases). The germline gives CDR1 DFQATT, CDR2 SNEGSKA (reference sequence). V lost 3 bases and J 2 bases, leaving 13 bases between the germline ends. This CDR3 has 15 residues.